The entry below describes one T cell receptor (beta chain). No antigen is known for it. This entry is derived from a study of T-cell reconstitution after alpha-beta-depleted transplantation in children. General study results and limits: T-cell counts and diversity were attributed mostly to newly produced T cells one year after transplant. In some patients, recipient T cells and intrathymic progenitors surviving conditioning explained high day-60 diversity. Where alpha-beta T cells came from about two months after transplant was reportedly several hundred expanded graft clones.

A TCRbeta library incorporating unique molecular identifiers was prepared. TCRdb passed the PCR reads through MiXCR, listing each CDR3 protein once. In the table there are just under 250,000 distinct CDR3 sequences, over 20% of which are singletons. Sequenced here: PBMCs, sampled before TCRalphabeta/CD19-depleted stem cell transplant. The receptor's source is a girl aged 2-10 years with Fanconi anemia, due to receive a stem cell transplant.

The CDR3, as DNA: TGTGCCAGCAGCCGAGGGACAGGACGCTTCACAGATACGCAGTATTTT. Its protein is CASSRGTGRFTDTQYF. The V gene is TRBV28, the J gene TRBJ2-3, with 8 bases identical to TRBD1. CDR3 length: 16 amino acids. Trimming took 6 bases from V and 2 from J; bases not matched to a gene: 10. CDR1 and CDR2 (germline): MDHEN, SYDVKM.